This T cell receptor (beta chain) was identified during a study of shared clonotypes between healthy human individuals (dated by TCRdb to about 2020). About the study as a whole: A few men and two women, aged 18 to 49 years, made up the cohort. To estimate repertoire size and how much clonotype sharing occurs between individuals, the study deeply sequenced the blood TCR repertoires of 5 or 6 healthy adults. To increase sequencing depth and limit assay-specific biases, TCR repertoire library preparation and sequencing were carried out by different laboratories using diverse techniques. Per donor, leukapheresis produced somewhere between about 0.8 and 9.5 billion PBMCs.

Note on this clone: Its cognate antigen has yet to be identified. No much larger clonotype is one base removed from it; base qualities were not supplied.

For CDR1 and CDR2, the germline V gene lists SGHDT and YYEEEE. From cysteine to phenylalanine, the CDR3 is 12 amino acids long. Of all the DNA, just the CDR3 is kept, 36 bases in frame from base 1. V and J are truncated by 4 bases and 8 bases respectively, leaving an intervening sequence of 10 bases. Healthy HIV-negative adults with no recently reported acute infections or vaccinations were included as donors. Every donor was a Caucasian adult living in Nashville, Tennessee, USA. In the unsorted samples, 90 million or so PBMCs were counted, and genomic DNA was extracted using the QIAamp DNA Blood Mini kit. Blood was obtained by leukapheresis, after which PBMCs were separated by Ficoll-Histopaque density gradient centrifugation and cryopreserved in liquid nitrogen vapor phase. Beyond this particular receptor, the publication reports: Sampling was restricted to blood, and TCR repertoires in tissues likely differ from the TCR repertoires found in blood. Based on pairwise subsampling, the degree of clonotype sharing among donors was expected to be affected by sequencing depth. Because the study included only a small number of donors, the genetic and exposure-history diversity represented was limited.

Using the deep immunoSEQ assay, multiplex PCR amplified TCR CDR3 regions from genomic DNA. Extracted genomic DNA from each cell subset was distributed evenly across all wells of several immunoSEQ 96-well plates, and each plate was treated as a replicate. For unsorted PBMC, each replicate PCR was loaded with 300 ng genomic DNA, equivalent to 30,000 or so T cell genomes. Unsorted PBMC genomic DNA was sequenced across ten immunoSEQ deep assay plates. Purified libraries were quantified with a Qubit 3.0 fluorometer, sized on a Bioanalyzer 2100, and re-quantified with the KAPA Library Quantification kit. Each immunoSEQ 96-well plate was sequenced on its own single-read 150-cycle Illumina NextSeq 550 flow cell. As for the authors' bioinformatics: Because only junctional sequences without quality scores were contained in the immunoSEQ output, filtering matching that applied to full-length reads could not be performed. To assign V/J genes and CDR3, sequences were annotated using PyIR, a Python wrapper for IgBLAST v1.9, with IMGT germline references. Reads with weak V/J assignments (E-value above 1e-6), missing CDR3, stop codons, out-of-frame junctions, or ambiguous translated residues were removed. V3J clonotypes were defined as sequences sharing an identical inferred V gene, J gene, and CDR3 amino acid sequence. Percentage overlap between repertoires was computed as shared unique clonotypes divided by the size of the smaller repertoire. Richness of each repertoire was evaluated using RTK rarefaction, the Chao1 estimator, and Recon v2.1 estimates of unobserved clonotypes. As stored in TCRdb, this immuneACCESS dataset retains in-frame rearrangements with V and J assigned. A fraction of the clones does not appear; measured against another copy, unresolved V genes explain less than half of the discrepancy, and the remainder lacks a known reason. The V and J calls and the clone size are those of that table, but D and trimming were determined from the DNA. The sample table contains 490,000 or so clones; only one count was recorded for around three quarters of them. The ten largest clonotypes hold more than 10% of the sample.

Sequencing used PBMCs. This chain is built from TRBV5-6 and TRBJ2-1; the D segment cannot be called with confidence. The receptor comes from a woman aged 35 to 49 in good health. Some clones in this sample may be carry-over from other donors' samples. The encoded CDR3 is CASSTTGHEQFF. The DNA sequence is given as TGTGCCAGCAGCACTACGGGCCATGAGCAGTTCTTC.